This T cell receptor beta chain was sequenced in a study of blood T cells in healthy people across ages. Study background: Per two T cells, template switching captured roughly one barcoded beta molecule.

Regarding the study as a whole: Older age coincided with a roughly linear decline in TCR beta diversity per million T cells. Estimated diversity that came from one million T cells was considered an underestimate. Donor CMV infection status was unknown, possibly confounding age-related changes in expanded clonotypes.

Note on this clonotype: What it binds is unknown.

The CDR3 totals 14 residues. Germline CDR1 and CDR2: MNHNS and SASEGT. Primed by a sample-barcoded 5' primer and a J-beta primer mix, a second PCR proceeded for about 7 to 12 cycles. One entry per CDR3 protein, called by TCRdb with MiXCR from the 5' RACE reads. The top ten hold under 25% of the sample, which has more than 650,000 distinct CDR3 sequences, about a fifth seen once. This clonotype was sampled from a man between 65 and 80 years old in good health. This chain links TRBV6-1 with TRBJ2-1; the D gene could be TRBD1 or TRBD2 (5 bases each). The J call may be mistaken, given a closer DNA end match to TRBJ2-7. The sequencing sample was made of blood. The CDR3 reads CASSERGKHYEQYV. DNA of the CDR3: TGTGCCAGCAGTGAACGGGGCAAGCACTACGAGCAGTACGTC.